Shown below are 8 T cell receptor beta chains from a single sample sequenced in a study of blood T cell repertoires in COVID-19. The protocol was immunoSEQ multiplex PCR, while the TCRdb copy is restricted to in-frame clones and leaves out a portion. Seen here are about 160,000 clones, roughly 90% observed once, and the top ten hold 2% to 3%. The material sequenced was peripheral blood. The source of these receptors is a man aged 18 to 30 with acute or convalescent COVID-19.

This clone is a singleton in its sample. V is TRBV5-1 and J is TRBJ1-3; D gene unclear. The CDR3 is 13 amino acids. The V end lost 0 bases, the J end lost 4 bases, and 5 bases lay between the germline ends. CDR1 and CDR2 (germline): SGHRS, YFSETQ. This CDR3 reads CASSLDSGNTIYF. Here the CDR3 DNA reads TGCGCCAGCAGCTTGGACAGCGGAAACACCATATATTTT.

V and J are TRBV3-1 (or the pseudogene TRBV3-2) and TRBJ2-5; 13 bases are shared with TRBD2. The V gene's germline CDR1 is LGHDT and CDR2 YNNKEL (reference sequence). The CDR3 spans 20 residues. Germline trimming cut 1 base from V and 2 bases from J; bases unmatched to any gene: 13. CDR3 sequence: CASSQGGRGTSGIGQETQYF. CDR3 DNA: TGTGCCAGCAGCCAAGGAGGACGCGGGACTAGCGGGATCGGGCAAGAGACCCAGTACTTC.

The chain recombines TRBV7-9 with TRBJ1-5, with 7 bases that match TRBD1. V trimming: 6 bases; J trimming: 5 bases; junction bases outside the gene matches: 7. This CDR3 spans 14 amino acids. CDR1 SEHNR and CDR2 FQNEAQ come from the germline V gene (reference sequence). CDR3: CASSPTGPHQPQHF. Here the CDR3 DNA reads TGTGCCAGCAGTCCGACAGGGCCACATCAGCCCCAGCATTTT.

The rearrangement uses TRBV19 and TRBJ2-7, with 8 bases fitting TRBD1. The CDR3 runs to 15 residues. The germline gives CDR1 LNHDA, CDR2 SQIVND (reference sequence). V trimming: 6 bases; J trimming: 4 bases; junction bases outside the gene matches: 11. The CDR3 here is CASRGFGTGIYEQYF. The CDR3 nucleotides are TGTGCCAGTAGAGGTTTCGGGACAGGAATATACGAGCAGTACTTC.

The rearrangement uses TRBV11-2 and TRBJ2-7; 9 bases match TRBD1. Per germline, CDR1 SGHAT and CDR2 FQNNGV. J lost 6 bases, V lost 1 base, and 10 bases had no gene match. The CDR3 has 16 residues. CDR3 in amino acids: CASSLVAGTGLSEQYF. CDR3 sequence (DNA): TGTGCCAGCAGCTTAGTTGCCGGGACAGGGCTCAGCGAGCAGTACTTC.

CDR3 nucleotides: TGTGCCAGCAGCCAAGATTTCTCTAACACCATATATTTT. Amino acid sequence: CASSQDFSNTIYF. The V and J genes are TRBV3-1 (or the pseudogene TRBV3-2) and TRBJ1-3; D remains unclear. Germline loops: CDR1 LGHDT, CDR2 YNNKEL (reference sequence). Trimming pared 0 bases from V and 7 bases from J, leaving 7 bases between. The CDR3 is 13 residues long.

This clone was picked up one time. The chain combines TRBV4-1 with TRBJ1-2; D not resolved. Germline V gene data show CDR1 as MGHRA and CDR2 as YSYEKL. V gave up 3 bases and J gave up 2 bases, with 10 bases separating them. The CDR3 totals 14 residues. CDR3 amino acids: CASSHGGGNYGYTF. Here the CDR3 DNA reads TGCGCCAGCAGCCACGGTGGCGGGAACTATGGCTACACCTTC.

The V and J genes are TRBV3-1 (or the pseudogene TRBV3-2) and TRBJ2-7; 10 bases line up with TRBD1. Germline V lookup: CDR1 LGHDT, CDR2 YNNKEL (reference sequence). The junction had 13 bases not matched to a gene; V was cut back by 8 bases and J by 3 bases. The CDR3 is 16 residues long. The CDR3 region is CASSPSGTGVNYEQYF. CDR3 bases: TGTGCCAGCTCGCCTTCGGGGACAGGGGTGAACTACGAGCAGTACTTC.